This entry lists 27 T cell receptor beta chains sequenced from one sample in a study of OX40 agonist ivuxolimab in advanced cancers. Profiled with immunoSEQ multiplex PCR; TCRdb holds only in-frame clones, not every one. This sample carries some 20,000 clones, just under 90% of them seen once, and the ten largest clones take over 20%. The sample here was CD4+ or CD8+ T cells sorted from blood, taken in a trial of the OX40 agonist ivuxolimab. All receptors derive from an adult with an advanced solid tumor such as melanoma, head and neck, liver or kidney cancer.

This clone came up once. This rearrangement joins TRBV19 to TRBJ1-3; D gene ambiguous. Germline CDR1 reads LNHDA; CDR2 reads SQIVND (reference sequence). Between the trimmed V and J ends, which lost 3 bases and 0 bases, there was a span of 12 bases. CDR3 length: 16 amino acids. Here the CDR3 reads CASSINGAASGNTIYF. The CDR3 region has the DNA TGTGCCAGTAGTATTAACGGCGCGGCCTCTGGAAACACCATATATTTT.

The V and J genes are TRBV9 and TRBJ2-1, with D perhaps TRBD1 (6 bases). This CDR3 is 15 amino acids long. Germline loops: CDR1 SGDLS, CDR2 YYNGEE. V was cut by 3 bases and J by 7 bases, with 17 bases left in between. The CDR3 spells CASSAVGAPVNEQFF. In nucleotides, the CDR3 is TGTGCCAGCAGCGCGGTGGGGGCCCCTGTAAATGAGCAGTTCTTC.

This clone was detected once. The J gene is TRBJ1-2, the V gene TRBV6-1; D might be TRBD1 (5 bases). The CDR3 spans 13 residues. Per germline, CDR1 MNHNS and CDR2 SASEGT. The germline V and J ends were trimmed by 2 bases and 5 bases, with 9 bases remaining between them. CDR3 DNA sequence: TGTGCCAGCAGTGAATGGGCAGGGTATGGCTACACCTTC. This encodes CASSEWAGYGYTF.

This chain links TRBV5-8 with TRBJ1-2; TRBD1 matches at 7 bases. Germline V lookup: CDR1 SGHTS, CDR2 YDEGEE. The CDR3 spans 15 residues. V trimming: 3 bases; J trimming: 8 bases; junction bases outside the gene matches: 13. In nucleotides, the CDR3 is TGTGCCAGCAGCTCAATGGAGGGGGCGGCTTGGGGCTACACCTTC. It specifies CASSSMEGAAWGYTF.

The rearrangement links TRBV6-1 to TRBJ2-5, with TRBD2 matching over 11 bases. Germline values: CDR1 MNHNS, CDR2 SASEGT. This CDR3 contains 16 residues. Unmatched junction bases numbered 6, after V lost 4 bases and J lost 2 bases. CDR3 in DNA: TGTGCCAGCAGTGTCCTAGCGGGGGGACCTCAAGAGACCCAGTACTTC. It yields the protein CASSVLAGGPQETQYF.

The chain joins TRBV6-6 to TRBJ2-3; D not certain. This CDR3 has 13 amino acids. V lost 4 bases and J lost 2, with 7 bases in between. The germline gives CDR1 MNHNY, CDR2 SVGAGI (reference sequence). The CDR3 DNA sequence: TGTGCCAGCAGTTCGGGCTTCACAGATACGCAGTATTTT. Residues: CASSSGFTDTQYF.

In its sample, this clone was seen once. The chain uses TRBV2 and TRBJ1-1; D perhaps matches TRBD1 (6 bases). Trimming shortened V by 7 bases and J by 0 bases, and 21 bases separated the two germline ends. CDR3 size: 17 residues. The V gene's germline CDR1 is SNHLY and CDR2 FYNNEI. The CDR3 nucleotides read TGTGCCAGCAACAAACGTCCCGTCGGACAGCTGAACACTGAAGCTTTCTTT. It translates to CASNKRPVGQLNTEAFF. Together with reference TRBV2 and TRBJ1-1, the CDR3 gives the full variable domain: EPEVTQTPSHQVTQMGQEVILRCVPISNHLYFYWYRQILGQKVEFLVSFYNNEISEKSEIFDDQFSVERPDGSNFTLKIRSTKLEDSAMYFCASNKRPVGQLNTEAFFGQGTRLTVV.

This chain connects TRBV13 to TRBJ1-2, with D unresolved. Trimming removed 1 base at V and 8 bases at J, with 2 bases between. Germline values: CDR1 PRHDT, CDR2 FYEKMQ (reference sequence). The CDR3 length is 10 residues. In DNA, the CDR3 is TGTGCCAGCAGCTTAGACGGCTACACCTTC. Translating gives CASSLDGYTF.

The chain has TRBV7-6 and TRBJ2-3, with unresolved D. The ends were cut back, 1 base at V and 2 bases at J, with 16 bases in the middle. This CDR3 is built from 17 residues. Germline assignment: CDR1 SGHVS and CDR2 FNYEAQ. The CDR3, as DNA: TGTGCCAGCAGCTTAGAGGGCAATTTATGGGACACAGATACGCAGTATTTT. As protein: CASSLEGNLWDTDTQYF.

This clone was seen once. The V call is TRBV19, the J call TRBJ1-1, with D hard to call. The V end lost 3 bases, the J end lost 0 bases, and 11 bases lay between the germline ends. Per the germline V gene, CDR1 is LNHDA and CDR2 is SQIVND (reference sequence). This CDR3 is 15 amino acids long. CDR3 nucleotides: TGTGCCAGTAGTATGGCGACCGTTATGAACACTGAAGCTTTCTTT. This encodes CASSMATVMNTEAFF. Looking up the rest from reference TRBV19 and TRBJ1-1 gives the full variable domain: DGGITQSPKYLFRKEGQNVTLSCEQNLNHDAMYWYRQDPGQGLRLIYYSQIVNDFQKGDIAEGYSVSREKKESFPLTVTSAQKNPTAFYLCASSMATVMNTEAFFGQGTRLTVV.

The rearrangement joins TRBV9 to TRBJ2-7; the D is unclear. The V end lost 5 bases, the J end lost 0 bases, and 9 bases lay between the germline ends. The CDR3 totals 13 residues. The germline gives CDR1 SGDLS, CDR2 YYNGEE. The CDR3 nucleotides are TGTGCCAGCAGGTCGGACGGCTCCTACGAGCAGTACTTC. Translated: CASRSDGSYEQYF.

The rearrangement links TRBV9 to TRBJ1-1; a possible D gene is TRBD1 (5 bases). Germline loops: CDR1 SGDLS, CDR2 YYNGEE. Trimming pared 0 bases from V and 0 bases from J, leaving 12 bases between. The CDR3 runs 16 residues. The CDR3 here is CASSVGDSRVNTEAFF. The CDR3, as DNA: TGTGCCAGCAGCGTAGGGGACTCCCGAGTGAACACTGAAGCTTTCTTT.

The rearrangement links TRBV5-4 to TRBJ2-2; 11 bases match TRBD1. V shed 4 bases and J 7 bases; nucleotides not matched to a gene: 9. Germline CDR1 reads SGHNT; CDR2 reads YYREEE (reference sequence). The CDR3 length is 16 residues. In DNA form, the CDR3 reads TGTGCCAGCAGCCGTATGGACAGGGGGCGAGGCGGGGAGCTGTTTTTT. This gives the protein CASSRMDRGRGGELFF.

The DNA of the CDR3 is TGTGCCAGCAGTTGGGGTACTAACTATGGCTACACCTTC. Its protein product is CASSWGTNYGYTF. The rearrangement joins TRBV5-5 to TRBJ1-2; no definite D call. The CDR3 runs to 13 residues. The germline CDR1 and CDR2 sequences are SGHKS and YYEKEE (reference sequence). The V end was cut by 5 bases, the J end by 0 bases, with 8 bases between.

This chain joins TRBV7-9 and TRBJ1-5; maybe TRBD1 (5 bases). This CDR3 spans 16 amino acids. CDR1 and CDR2 (germline): SEHNR, FQNEAQ (reference sequence). V was pared by 1 base and J by 2 bases, with 12 bases between. In nucleotides, the CDR3 is TGTGCCAGCAGCTTAGGGGGTCAGGGAGGCAATCAGCCCCAGCATTTT. Protein: CASSLGGQGGNQPQHF.

The chain couples TRBV7-6 to TRBJ2-2; TRBD1 matches 7 bases. The CDR3 runs to 16 residues. Germline lookup yields CDR1 SGHVS and CDR2 FNYEAQ. J was trimmed by 1 base and V by 1 base; bases with no gene match: 3. This chain's CDR3 is CASSLEWTGNTGELFF. CDR3 coding DNA: TGTGCCAGCAGCTTAGAATGGACAGGGAACACCGGGGAGCTGTTTTTT.

The chain combines TRBV29-1 with TRBJ1-2; tentative D call: TRBD1 (6 bases). The germline V gene encodes CDR1 SQVTM and CDR2 ANQGSEA. The CDR3 spans 18 residues. V lost 1 base, J lost 4 bases, and 25 bases lay in between. CDR3 region: CSVEGAEDITGSAYGYTF. CDR3 bases: TGCAGCGTTGAAGGGGCTGAAGACATTACAGGGTCAGCCTATGGCTACACCTTC.

This rearrangement joins TRBV5-1 to TRBJ2-7; 8 bases are a match to TRBD2. The CDR3 spans 17 residues. Trimming cost V 0 bases and J 0 bases; bases outside gene matches: 8. CDR1 is SGHRS and CDR2 is YFSETQ in the germline V gene. The CDR3 reads CASSLAGGAGPSYEQYF. CDR3 coding DNA: TGCGCCAGCAGCTTGGCCGGGGGGGCAGGACCCTCCTACGAGCAGTACTTC.

This clone has just one count. The J gene is TRBJ1-5, the V gene TRBV19; 7 bases line up with TRBD1. The germline gives CDR1 LNHDA, CDR2 SQIVND (reference sequence). V lost 1 base, J lost 5 bases, and 11 bases stayed unmatched. This CDR3 is 17 amino acids long. CDR3 DNA sequence: TGTGCCAGTAGTATAGGCCCAAGACAGGGCCTATATCAGCCCCAGCATTTT. Its protein is CASSIGPRQGLYQPQHF.

The chain is built from TRBV4-2 and TRBJ1-1; D unclear. Germline CDR1 LGHNA, CDR2 YNFKEQ. This CDR3 is 16 amino acids long. V gave up 0 bases and J gave up 0 bases, with 11 bases separating them. The CDR3 reads CASSQDLLGVNTEAFF. The CDR3 coding sequence is TGTGCCAGCAGCCAAGATCTACTTGGGGTGAACACTGAAGCTTTCTTT.

The rearrangement links TRBV5-1 to TRBJ1-1, with 7 bases that match TRBD1. V was clipped by 3 bases and J by 5 bases; unmatched bases: 4. The CDR3 has 13 amino acids. CDR1 is SGHRS and CDR2 is YFSETQ in the germline V gene. CDR3 DNA: TGCGCCAGCAGCTACAGGGGCAGGACTGAAGCTTTCTTT. Amino acid sequence: CASSYRGRTEAFF. The whole variable domain, filled in from reference TRBV5-1 and TRBJ1-1, reads KAGVTQTPRYLIKTRGQQVTLSCSPISGHRSVSWYQQTPGQGLQFLFEYFSETQRNKGNFPGRFSGRQFSNSRSEMNVSTLELGDSALYLCASSYRGRTEAFFGQGTRLTVV.

A single count supports this clone. The chain has TRBV9 and TRBJ2-7; a possible D gene is TRBD2 (6 bases). Germline CDR1 reads SGDLS; CDR2 reads YYNGEE. CDR3 size: 15 residues. V was trimmed by 4 bases and J by 6 bases, leaving 20 bases between them. Written as DNA, the CDR3 is TGTGCCAGCAGCCCACAGGCCGGCCACGGGGGCGAGCAGTACTTC. It translates to CASSPQAGHGGEQYF.

This clone was observed a single time. The CDR3: CASSIDLRSWTEAFF. In DNA form, the CDR3 reads TGTGCCAGTAGTATAGATCTTCGGTCTTGGACTGAAGCTTTCTTT. The J gene is TRBJ1-1, the V gene TRBV19; no firm D call. The CDR3 spans 15 residues. Trimming cost V 0 bases and J 5 bases, with 13 bases left between them. CDR1 is LNHDA and CDR2 is SQIVND in the germline V gene (reference sequence). The complete variable domain, with remaining parts taken from reference TRBV19 and TRBJ1-1, reads DGGITQSPKYLFRKEGQNVTLSCEQNLNHDAMYWYRQDPGQGLRLIYYSQIVNDFQKGDIAEGYSVSREKKESFPLTVTSAQKNPTAFYLCASSIDLRSWTEAFFGQGTRLTVV.

V gene TRBV6-1 combines with J gene TRBJ2-7; no reliable D call. Trimming took 3 bases from V and 0 from J, leaving 12 bases between them. Germline-derived CDR1 and CDR2 are MNHNS and SASEGT. The CDR3 totals 15 residues. Here the CDR3 reads CASSEFRAPSYEQYF. CDR3 DNA: TGTGCCAGCAGTGAGTTTCGGGCCCCCTCCTACGAGCAGTACTTC.

In its sample, this clone was seen a few times. The chain has TRBV9 and TRBJ1-4; D unclear. The V end lost 3 bases, the J end lost 6 bases, and 3 bases lay between the germline ends. Germline values: CDR1 SGDLS, CDR2 YYNGEE. There are 11 residues in the CDR3. The CDR3 is CASSADEKLFF. Here the CDR3 DNA reads TGTGCCAGCAGCGCCGATGAAAAACTGTTTTTT. Full variable domain (rest looked up from reference TRBV9 and TRBJ1-4): DSGVTQTPKHLITATGQRVTLRCSPRSGDLSVYWYQQSLDQGLQFLIQYYNGEERAKGNILERFSAQQFPDLHSELNLSSLELGDSALYFCASSADEKLFFGSGTQLSVL.

The V gene is TRBV20-1, the J gene TRBJ1-2; no clear D gene. The CDR3 has 11 amino acids. The germline CDR1 and CDR2 sequences are DFQATT and SNEGSKA (reference sequence). Trimming removed 1 base from V and 8 bases from J, with 8 bases in between. The CDR3 loop reads CSARGIWGYTF. The CDR3 region has the DNA TGCAGTGCTAGAGGAATCTGGGGCTACACCTTC.

The J gene is TRBJ1-1, the V gene TRBV28; tentative D call: TRBD1 (6 bases). The CDR3 length is 15 residues. CDR1 is MDHEN and CDR2 is SYDVKM in the germline V gene. Trimming removed 6 bases from V and 1 base from J, with 15 bases in between. The CDR3 here is CASRTPRGQNTEAFF. CDR3 coding DNA: TGTGCCAGCAGAACCCCCCGGGGGCAGAACACTGAAGCTTTCTTT.